This TCR beta chain was sequenced for a study of OX40 agonist ivuxolimab in advanced cancers. To note about this clone: The antigen is not known.

After removal of 2 bases from V and 2 bases from J, the junction contained 4 bases not matched to a gene. CDR3 length: 16 amino acids. Germline V lookup: CDR1 SGHTA, CDR2 FQGNSA. Findings of the study overall: Clonal expansion from baseline to week 6 occurred in both CD4+ and CD8+ T cells.

Assay: immunoSEQ multiplex PCR; the TCRdb copy retains only in-frame clones and omits some. Among under 100,000 clones, 83% were seen once, and the ten largest hold approximately 0.78%. This specimen consisted of CD4+ or CD8+ T cells sorted from blood, obtained in a trial of the OX40 agonist ivuxolimab. The chain links TRBV7-2 to TRBJ2-5, with TRBD2 identical over 11 bases. The TCR originated in an adult with an advanced solid tumor such as melanoma, head and neck, liver or kidney cancer. The CDR3 DNA sequence: TGTGCCAGCAGCTTACACCGACTAGCGGGGCAAGAGACCCAGTACTTC. Protein: CASSLHRLAGQETQYF.